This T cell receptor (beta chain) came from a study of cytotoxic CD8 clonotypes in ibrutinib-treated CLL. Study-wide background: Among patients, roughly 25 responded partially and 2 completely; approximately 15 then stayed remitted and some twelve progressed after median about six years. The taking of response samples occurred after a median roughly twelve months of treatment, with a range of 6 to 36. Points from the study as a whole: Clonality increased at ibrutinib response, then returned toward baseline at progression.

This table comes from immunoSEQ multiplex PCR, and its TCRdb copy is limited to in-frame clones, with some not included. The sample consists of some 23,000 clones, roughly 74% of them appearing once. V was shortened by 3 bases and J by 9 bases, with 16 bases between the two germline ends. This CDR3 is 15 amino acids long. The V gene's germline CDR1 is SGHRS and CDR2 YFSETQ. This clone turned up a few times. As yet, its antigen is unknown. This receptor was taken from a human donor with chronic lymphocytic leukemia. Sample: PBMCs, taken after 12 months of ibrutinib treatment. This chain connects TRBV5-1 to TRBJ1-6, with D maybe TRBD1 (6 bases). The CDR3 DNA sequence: TGCGCCAGCAGCTCGGCACAGGGTACGGGTTCACCCCTCCACTTT. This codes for CASSSAQGTGSPLHF.